This T cell receptor (beta chain) was captured by sequencing in a study of T cell responses to AZD1222 COVID-19 vaccine (dated by TCRdb to the early 2020s). Context from the whole study: TCR sequencing was performed for 230 to 250 trial participants, of whom 207 were given two doses of AZD1222 and 26 were given two doses of MenACWY control vaccine. Trial participants were enrolled by age into subgroups of 18-55, 56-69 and 70-plus years, and around 140, 26 and 57 TCR-sequenced participants, respectively, were included in these subgroups. Broader findings and caveats from the paper: The whole spike protein was spanned by vaccine-associated CD4 TCRs, and dominant responses were seen in regions 160-218 and 743-854. Epitopes outside the regions mutated in the B.1.351 and B.1.1.7 variants were reportedly recognized by nearly half of the unique spike-specific TCRs. Conclusions about previously exposed vaccinees are limited because only 6 or 7 AZD1222 recipients were SARS-CoV-2 seropositive at baseline. The 56-69-year group was small, and its depth increase did not reach significance, likely because of low power. Because no day 14 peak-response samples were available, the repertoires could be characterized only after the peak T cell response. Spike-specific TCR breadth and depth rose significantly after two AZD1222 doses compared with day 0 and with MenACWY recipients. Most participants were white British and females outnumbered males, and the authors suggested that clonal diversity may have been underestimated.

In light of the paper, this sample's time point label describes: about 28 days (+/-7) after the second vaccine dose. AZD1222 recipients with second doses at about 4 weeks or about 12 weeks were pooled, because spike-specific TCR depth and breadth did not differ between schedules. Vaccinee samples were obtained from the UK trials COV001 and COV002, which included a single-blind randomized controlled phase 2/3 trial of AZD1222 (ChAdOx1 nCoV-19) in healthy adults. Trial participant PBMC samples were collected at day 0 and day 28 after the second dose for TCRbeta chain sequencing. Note on this clone: Which antigen it targets is not known. Base qualities were left out, and no much larger clone turns up one base away.

The CDR3, cysteine through phenylalanine, is 13 amino acids long. Only CDR3 DNA remains: 39 bases, in frame from the first base. CDR1 and CDR2, looked up from the germline V gene, are SNHLY and FYNNEI. V is trimmed back by 7 bases and J by 1 base, and the junction contains 3 bases that no gene match accounts for. The CDR3 regions of human TCRbeta chains were subjected to immunosequencing. Per the authors' processing: TCRs in the repertoires were compared against a reference library of SARS-CoV-2-specific TCRs that had been generated with the MIRA antigen-specificity platform. Breadth meant the fraction of unique TCRs that were SARS-CoV-2-associated, whereas depth meant the fraction of total T cells that were SARS-CoV-2-associated. Using the MIRA data, every spike-specific TCR was mapped to the spike region that the TCR reacted to and assigned to either a CD4 or a CD8 class. Log10-transformed breadth and depth values were compared by one-way ANOVA with Sidak's multiple comparisons tests. TCRdb mirrors the immuneACCESS table, restricted to in-frame sequences. Some clones are absent from its copies; in checked studies, under half trace to an unresolved V gene, and the reason for the others is unknown. The V and J calls and clone size come from that table; D and trimming were worked out from the DNA. In this sample the table shows some 180,000 clones, approximately 91% of which occur a single time. The top ten hold less than 2.5% of the sample.

Sequencing used peripheral blood, obtained 28 days after the second AZD1222 dose. The sequence joins TRBV2 to TRBJ1-2; 7 nucleotides in the junction match TRBD1. The source is an adult who received the AZD1222 COVID-19 vaccine. CDR3 sequence: CASTRDSNYGYTF. The nucleotides are TGTGCCAGCACCCGGGACAGTAACTATGGCTACACCTTC.